One and the same sample provided the 10 T cell receptor beta chains below, sequenced in a study of blood T cell repertoires in COVID-19 (dated by TCRdb to 2018 to 2020). Receptor amplification or capture employed the immunoSEQ multiplex PCR assay. TCRdb mirrors the immuneACCESS table, restricted to in-frame sequences. Some clones are absent from its copies; in checked studies, under half trace to an unresolved V gene, and the reason for the others is unknown. Present in this sample are about 290,000 clones, roughly nine tenths of which were seen just once. Jointly, the top ten make up over 8.5% of the sample. The sequenced sample consisted of peripheral blood. Receptor source: a woman aged 25 to 45 with COVID-19, enrolled during active disease.

The V call is TRBV7-8, the J call TRBJ1-3, with a tentative D call TRBD1 (5 bases). The V gene's germline CDR1 is SGHVS and CDR2 FQNEAQ. The V end was cut by 1 base, the J end by 4 bases, with 11 bases between. CDR3 length: 15 amino acids. CDR3 sequence: CASSLVTTGGNTIYF. The DNA for the CDR3 is TGTGCCAGCAGCTTAGTTACAACAGGAGGAAACACCATATATTTT.

The chain joins TRBV18 to TRBJ1-2; D not certain. Trimming shortened V by 3 bases and J by 2 bases, and 10 bases separated the two germline ends. The CDR3 runs 14 residues. From germline, CDR1 is KGHSH and CDR2 LQKENI. The CDR3 nucleotides are TGTGCCAGCTCACCTAGCGGGTGGAACTATGGCTACACCTTC. It codes for CASSPSGWNYGYTF.

A single count supports this clone. The chain employs TRBV28 and TRBJ1-3; maybe TRBD1 (6 bases). Germline V gene lookup returns CDR1 MDHEN and CDR2 SYDVKM. V was shortened by 5 bases and J by 0 bases, with 14 bases between the two germline ends. The CDR3 is made up of 16 amino acids. The CDR3 DNA sequence: TGTGCCAGCAGTACCCCCCGGGGGGCCTCTGGAAACACCATATATTTT. This codes for CASSTPRGASGNTIYF.

The chain employs TRBV27 and TRBJ2-1, with D perhaps TRBD1 (6 bases). This CDR3 is built from 13 residues. Germline assignment: CDR1 MNHEY and CDR2 SMNVEV (reference sequence). The V end was cut by 2 bases, the J end by 8 bases, with 10 bases between. The DNA of the CDR3 is TGTGCCAGCAGTTTAATGGGGGCAGATGAGCAGTTCTTC. This translates into CASSLMGADEQFF.

The gene calls are TRBV6-5 and TRBJ2-7; 12 bases match TRBD1. The CDR3 contains 16 residues. V was pared by 2 bases and J by 3 bases, with 5 bases of the junction left unmatched. CDR1 and CDR2 (germline): MNHEY, SVGAGI. The CDR3 here is CASSYPGTGGYYEQYF. The CDR3 DNA sequence: TGTGCCAGCAGTTACCCCGGGACAGGGGGCTACTACGAGCAGTACTTC.

In its sample, this clone was seen once. The genes are TRBV10-3 and TRBJ2-7; weak D call: TRBD1 (6 bases). CDR1 is ENHRY and CDR2 is SYGVKD in the germline V gene. V dropped 2 bases and J dropped 2 bases, with 10 bases sitting between them. The CDR3 totals 14 residues. CDR3 DNA: TGTGCCATCAGTGAGAGGACAGCGCCCTACGAGCAGTACTTC. Translated, it gives CAISERTAPYEQYF.

Here the CDR3 DNA reads TGTGCCAGCAGTTACCGGGACAGGGCCTACGAGCAGTACTTC. Translating gives CASSYRDRAYEQYF. The chain links TRBV6-5 to TRBJ2-7, with 9 bases aligning to TRBD1. The V and J ends lost 2 bases and 2 bases, in that order; junction bases with no gene match: 1. This CDR3 region has 14 residues. CDR1 and CDR2 from the germline V gene are MNHEY and SVGAGI.

This chain links TRBV3-1 (or the pseudogene TRBV3-2) with TRBJ2-3, with 9 bases lining up with TRBD2. CDR1 is LGHDT, CDR2 YNNKEL, per germline (reference sequence). The CDR3 extends over 16 amino acids. V lost 0 bases to trimming and J lost 3 bases; unmatched junction nucleotides: 4. The CDR3, as DNA: TGTGCCAGCAGCCAAGAGTGGCTAGCGGGGACAGATACGCAGTATTTT. Translation gives CASSQEWLAGTDTQYF.

This clone was recorded only once. The chain recombines TRBV11-2 with TRBJ2-5; 8 bases line up with TRBD2. This CDR3 spans 14 amino acids. The V gene end was trimmed by 7 bases and the J gene end by 5 bases; junction bases not matched to a gene: 9. Germline CDR1 SGHAT, CDR2 FQNNGV. The chain's CDR3 is CASTSSRGVETQYF. The CDR3 region has the DNA TGTGCCAGCACATCATCGCGGGGGGTGGAGACCCAGTACTTC.

This chain uses TRBV19 with TRBJ1-2; D is perhaps TRBD1 (5 bases). Germline V gives CDR1 LNHDA, CDR2 SQIVND (reference sequence). Between the trimmed V and J ends, which lost 5 bases and 4 bases, there was a span of 20 bases. The CDR3 sequence is 16 residues long. The CDR3 DNA reads TGTGCCAGTAGTCCGATGGGGGGAGAGGCCTTCTATGGCTACACCTTC. Translated: CASSPMGGEAFYGYTF.